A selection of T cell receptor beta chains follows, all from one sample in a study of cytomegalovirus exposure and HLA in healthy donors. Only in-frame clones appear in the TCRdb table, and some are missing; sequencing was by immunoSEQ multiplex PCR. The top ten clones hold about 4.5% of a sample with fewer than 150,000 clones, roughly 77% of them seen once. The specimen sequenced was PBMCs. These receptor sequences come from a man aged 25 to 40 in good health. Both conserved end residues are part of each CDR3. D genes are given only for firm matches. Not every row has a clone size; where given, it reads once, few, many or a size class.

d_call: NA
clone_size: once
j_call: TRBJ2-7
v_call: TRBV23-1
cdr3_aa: CASSLMAGCSSYEQYF
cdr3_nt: TGCGCCAGCAGTCTTATGGCAGGGTGTAGCTCCTACGAGCAGTACTTC

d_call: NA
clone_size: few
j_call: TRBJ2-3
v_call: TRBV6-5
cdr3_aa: CASSSSEGVTDTQYF
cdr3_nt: TGTGCCAGCAGTTCGAGTGAGGGCGTCACAGATACGCAGTATTTT

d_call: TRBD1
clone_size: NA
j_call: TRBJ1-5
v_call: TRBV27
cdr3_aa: CASRGTGGNQPQHF
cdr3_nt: TGTGCCAGCAGGGGGACAGGGGGCAATCAGCCCCAGCATTTT

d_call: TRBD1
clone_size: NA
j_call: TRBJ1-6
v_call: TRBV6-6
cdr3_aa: CASSNRGQGSPLHF
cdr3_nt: TGTGCCAGCAGCAACAGGGGGCAGGGTTCACCCCTCCACTTT

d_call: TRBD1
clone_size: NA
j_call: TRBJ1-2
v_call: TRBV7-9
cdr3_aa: CSSGTGGFGYTF
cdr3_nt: TGTTCCTCTGGGACAGGGGGCTTTGGCTACACCTTC

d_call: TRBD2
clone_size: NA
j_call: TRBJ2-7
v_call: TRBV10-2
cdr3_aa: CASSRGEDYEQYF
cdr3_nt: TGCGCCAGCAGTCGGGGGGAGGACTACGAGCAGTACTTC

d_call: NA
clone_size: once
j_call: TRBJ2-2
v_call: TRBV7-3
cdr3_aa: CASSYTVNTGELFF
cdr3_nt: TGTGCCAGCAGTTACACAGTGAACACCGGGGAGCTGTTTTTT

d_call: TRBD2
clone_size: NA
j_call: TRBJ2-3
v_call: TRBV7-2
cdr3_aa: CASSLSLAGSGTDTQYF
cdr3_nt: TGTGCCAGCAGCTTATCACTAGCGGGCTCGGGCACAGATACGCAGTATTTT

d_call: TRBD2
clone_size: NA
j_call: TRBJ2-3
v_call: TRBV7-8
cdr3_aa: CASSTTSGRSTDTQYF
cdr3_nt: TGTGCCAGCAGCACGACTAGCGGGAGAAGCACAGATACGCAGTATTTT

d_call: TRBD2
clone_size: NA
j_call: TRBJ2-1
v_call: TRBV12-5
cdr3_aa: CASGHWTSGSGEQFF
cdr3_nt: TGTGCTAGTGGTCACTGGACTAGCGGGAGTGGTGAGCAGTTCTTC

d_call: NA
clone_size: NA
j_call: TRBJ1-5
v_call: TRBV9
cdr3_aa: CASSPRVPYQPQHF
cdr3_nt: TGTGCCAGCAGCCCCCGGGTCCCATATCAGCCCCAGCATTTT

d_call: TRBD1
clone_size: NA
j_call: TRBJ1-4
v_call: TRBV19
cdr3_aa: CASWTGEGEKLFF
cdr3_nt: TGTGCCAGCTGGACAGGGGAGGGTGAAAAACTGTTTTTT

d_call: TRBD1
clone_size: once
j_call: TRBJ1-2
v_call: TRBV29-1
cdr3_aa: CSVATGGAFDGYTF
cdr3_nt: TGCAGCGTCGCGACAGGGGGCGCCTTCGATGGCTACACCTTC

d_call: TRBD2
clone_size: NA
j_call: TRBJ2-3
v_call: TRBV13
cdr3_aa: CASSFWTSMVADTQYF
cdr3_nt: TGTGCCAGCAGCTTTTGGACTAGCATGGTGGCAGATACGCAGTATTTT

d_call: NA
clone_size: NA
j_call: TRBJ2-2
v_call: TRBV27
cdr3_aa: CASSLAAGELFF
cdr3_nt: TGTGCCAGCAGTTTAGCGGCCGGGGAGCTGTTTTTT

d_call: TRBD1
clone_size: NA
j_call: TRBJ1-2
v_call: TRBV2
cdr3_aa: CASSEGTANYGYTF
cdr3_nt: TGTGCCAGCAGCGAAGGGACAGCTAACTATGGCTACACCTTC

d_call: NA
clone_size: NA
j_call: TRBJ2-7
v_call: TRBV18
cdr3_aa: CASSPLGGFYEQYF
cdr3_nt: TGTGCCAGCTCACCTCTAGGCGGATTCTACGAGCAGTACTTC

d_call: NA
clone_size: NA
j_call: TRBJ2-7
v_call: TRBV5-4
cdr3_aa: CASSKSNLAYEQYF
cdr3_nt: TGTGCCAGCAGCAAAAGTAACCTCGCCTACGAGCAGTACTTC

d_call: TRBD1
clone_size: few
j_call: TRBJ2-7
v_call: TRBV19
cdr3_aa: CASSIRGQNYEQYF
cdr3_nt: TGTGCCAGTAGTATAAGGGGGCAGAACTACGAGCAGTACTTC

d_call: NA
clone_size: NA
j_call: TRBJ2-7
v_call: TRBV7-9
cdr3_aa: CSSNLFGSAGEQYF
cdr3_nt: TGTTCCAGCAACTTATTCGGGAGCGCGGGCGAGCAGTACTTC

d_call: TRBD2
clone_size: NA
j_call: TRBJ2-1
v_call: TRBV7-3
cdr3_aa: CASSLAPSGRGEQFF
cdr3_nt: TGTGCCAGCAGCTTAGCCCCTAGCGGGAGAGGTGAGCAGTTCTTC

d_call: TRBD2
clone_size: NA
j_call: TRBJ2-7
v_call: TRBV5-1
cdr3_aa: CASSSTTQGTSGSSYEQYF
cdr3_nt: TGCGCCAGCAGCTCCACCACCCAGGGGACTAGCGGGAGTAGCTACGAGCAGTACTTC

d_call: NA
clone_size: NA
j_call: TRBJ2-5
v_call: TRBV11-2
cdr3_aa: CASSLNRWGAQYF
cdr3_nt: TGTGCCAGCAGCTTAAATAGGTGGGGGGCCCAGTACTTC

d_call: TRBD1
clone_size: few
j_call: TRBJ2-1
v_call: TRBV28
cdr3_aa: CASSPTGGGYNEQFF
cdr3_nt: TGTGCCAGCAGCCCCACAGGGGGCGGGTACAATGAGCAGTTCTTC

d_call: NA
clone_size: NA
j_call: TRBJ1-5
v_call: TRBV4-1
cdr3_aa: CASSQDYRDNQPQHF
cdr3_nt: TGCGCCAGCAGCCAAGATTACAGGGATAATCAGCCCCAGCATTTT

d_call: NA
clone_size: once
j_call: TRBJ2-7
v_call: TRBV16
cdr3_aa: CASSRGVPSPSYEQYF
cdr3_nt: TGTGCCAGCAGCCGAGGAGTACCCTCTCCCTCGTACGAGCAGTACTTC

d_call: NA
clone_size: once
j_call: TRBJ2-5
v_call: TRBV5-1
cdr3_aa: CASSFPPETQYF
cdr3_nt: TGCGCCAGCAGCTTTCCTCCAGAGACCCAGTACTTC

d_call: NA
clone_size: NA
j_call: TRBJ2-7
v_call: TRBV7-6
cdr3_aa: CASSLASGKRLPYEQYF
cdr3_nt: TGTGCCAGCAGCTTAGCTAGTGGCAAGCGGCTCCCCTACGAGCAGTACTTC

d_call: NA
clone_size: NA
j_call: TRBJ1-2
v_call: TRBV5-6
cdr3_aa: CASSLDTYGYTF
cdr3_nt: TGTGCCAGCAGCCTCGACACCTATGGCTACACCTTC

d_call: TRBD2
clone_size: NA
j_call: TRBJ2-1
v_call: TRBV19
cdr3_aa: CASQLAVYNEQFF
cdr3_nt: TGTGCCAGTCAACTAGCGGTTTACAATGAGCAGTTCTTC

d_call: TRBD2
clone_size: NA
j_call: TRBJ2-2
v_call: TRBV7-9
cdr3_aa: CASSPPGLAGGWELFF
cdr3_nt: TGTGCCAGCAGCCCTCCTGGACTAGCGGGAGGGTGGGAGCTGTTTTTT

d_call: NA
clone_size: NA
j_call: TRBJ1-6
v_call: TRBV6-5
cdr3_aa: CASSAGPYNSPLHF
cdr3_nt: TGTGCCAGCAGTGCAGGGCCCTATAATTCACCCCTCCACTTT

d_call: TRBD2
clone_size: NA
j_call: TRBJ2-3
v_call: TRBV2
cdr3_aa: CASSELGLAGGLDTQYF
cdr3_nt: TGTGCCAGCAGTGAGTTAGGACTAGCGGGAGGGCTAGATACGCAGTATTTT

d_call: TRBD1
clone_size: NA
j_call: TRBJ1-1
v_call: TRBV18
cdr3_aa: CASSPRDSVPEAFF
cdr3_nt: TGTGCCAGCTCACCACGGGACAGCGTGCCTGAAGCTTTCTTT

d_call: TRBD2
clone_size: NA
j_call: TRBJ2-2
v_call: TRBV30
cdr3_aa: CAFEREALNTGELFF
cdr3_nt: TGTGCCTTCGAGCGGGAGGCCCTCAACACCGGGGAGCTGTTTTTT

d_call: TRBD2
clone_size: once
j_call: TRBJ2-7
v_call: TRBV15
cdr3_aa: CATSPNPSLAGGYEQYF
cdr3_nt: TGTGCCACCAGTCCCAACCCTTCACTAGCGGGAGGCTACGAGCAGTACTTC

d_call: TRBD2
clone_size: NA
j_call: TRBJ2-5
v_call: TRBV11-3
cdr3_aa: CASSSVLASGSRYF
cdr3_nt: TGTGCCAGCAGCTCCGTGTTGGCTAGCGGGAGTAGGTACTTC

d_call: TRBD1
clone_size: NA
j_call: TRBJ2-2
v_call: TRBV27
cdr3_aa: CASSRSRDRASYRTNTGELFF
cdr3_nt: TGTGCCAGCAGCCGATCACGGGACAGGGCTTCCTATCGCACGAACACCGGGGAGCTGTTTTTT

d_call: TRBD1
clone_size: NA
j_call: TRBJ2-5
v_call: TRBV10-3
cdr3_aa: CAISGDSQETQYF
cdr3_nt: TGTGCCATCAGTGGGGACAGCCAAGAGACCCAGTACTTC

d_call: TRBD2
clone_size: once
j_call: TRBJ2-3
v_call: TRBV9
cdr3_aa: CASSVLAGGPGDTQYF
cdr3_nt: TGTGCCAGCAGCGTTTTAGCGGGAGGGCCGGGAGATACGCAGTATTTT

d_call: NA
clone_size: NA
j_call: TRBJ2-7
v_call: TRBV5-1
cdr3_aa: CASSLGPAGTYEQYF
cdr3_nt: TGCGCCAGCAGCTTGGGTCCCGCGGGAACCTACGAGCAGTACTTC

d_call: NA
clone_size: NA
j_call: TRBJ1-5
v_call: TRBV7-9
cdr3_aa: CASNRHNQPQHF
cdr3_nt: TGTGCCAGCAACAGGCACAATCAGCCCCAGCATTTT

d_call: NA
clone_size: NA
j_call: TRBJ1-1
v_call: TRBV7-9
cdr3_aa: CASSSGGFDTEAFF
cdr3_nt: TGTGCCAGCAGCTCCGGGGGGTTTGACACTGAAGCTTTCTTT

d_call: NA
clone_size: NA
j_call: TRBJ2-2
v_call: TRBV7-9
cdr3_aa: CASSPQGSAGELFF
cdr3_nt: TGTGCCAGCAGCCCCCAGGGTTCGGCCGGGGAGCTGTTTTTT

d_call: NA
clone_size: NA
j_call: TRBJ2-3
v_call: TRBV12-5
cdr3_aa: CASGSPGGGTDTQYF
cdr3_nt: TGTGCTAGTGGTTCCCCGGGGGGCGGGACAGATACGCAGTATTTT

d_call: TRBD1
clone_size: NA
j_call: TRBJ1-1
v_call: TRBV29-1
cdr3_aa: CSAGRQGFTEAFF
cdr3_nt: TGCAGCGCCGGACGACAGGGGTTCACTGAAGCTTTCTTT

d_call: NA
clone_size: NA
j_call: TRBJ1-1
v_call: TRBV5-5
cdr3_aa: CASSFTLGWDSEAFF
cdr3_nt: TGTGCCAGCAGCTTCACACTTGGCTGGGACTCCGAAGCTTTCTTT

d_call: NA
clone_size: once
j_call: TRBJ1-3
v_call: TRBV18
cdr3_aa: CASSPRGGISGNTIYF
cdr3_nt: TGTGCCAGCTCACCACGTGGCGGCATCTCTGGAAACACCATATATTTT

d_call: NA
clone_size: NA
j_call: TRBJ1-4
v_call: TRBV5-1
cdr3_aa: CASSPGRENEKLFF
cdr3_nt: TGCGCCAGCAGCCCAGGGCGAGAGAATGAAAAACTGTTTTTT

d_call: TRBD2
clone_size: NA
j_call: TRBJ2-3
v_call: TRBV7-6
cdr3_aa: CASSSILAGTDTQYF
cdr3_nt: TGTGCCAGCAGCTCCATACTAGCGGGCACAGATACGCAGTATTTT

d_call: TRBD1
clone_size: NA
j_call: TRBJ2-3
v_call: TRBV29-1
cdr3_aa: CSGDSNGDTQYF
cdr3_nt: TGCAGCGGGGACAGTAACGGAGATACGCAGTATTTT

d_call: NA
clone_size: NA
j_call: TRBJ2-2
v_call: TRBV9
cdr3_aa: CASSVEAFGRTGELFF
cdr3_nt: TGTGCCAGCAGCGTAGAGGCTTTTGGGAGGACCGGGGAGCTGTTTTTT

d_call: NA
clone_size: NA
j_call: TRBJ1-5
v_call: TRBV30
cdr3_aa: CAWSVLSGVSPQHF
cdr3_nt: TGTGCCTGGAGTGTACTATCGGGGGTGAGTCCCCAGCATTTT

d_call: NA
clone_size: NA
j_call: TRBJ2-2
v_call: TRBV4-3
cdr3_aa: CASSQGPGQGSGELFF
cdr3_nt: TGCGCCAGCAGCCAAGGGCCGGGGCAGGGGTCCGGGGAGCTGTTTTTT

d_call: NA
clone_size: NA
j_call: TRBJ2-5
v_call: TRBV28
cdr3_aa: CASRNDKQYF
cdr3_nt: TGTGCCAGCAGGAACGACAAGCAGTACTTC

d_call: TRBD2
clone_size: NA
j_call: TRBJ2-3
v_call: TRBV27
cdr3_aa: CASSFSSGSGTQYF
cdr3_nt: TGTGCCAGCAGTTTCTCTAGCGGGAGCGGTACGCAGTATTTT

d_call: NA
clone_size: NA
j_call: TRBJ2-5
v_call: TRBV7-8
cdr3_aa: CASSSRNGGKETQYF
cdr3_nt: TGTGCCAGCAGCTCCCGGAACGGCGGGAAGGAGACCCAGTACTTC